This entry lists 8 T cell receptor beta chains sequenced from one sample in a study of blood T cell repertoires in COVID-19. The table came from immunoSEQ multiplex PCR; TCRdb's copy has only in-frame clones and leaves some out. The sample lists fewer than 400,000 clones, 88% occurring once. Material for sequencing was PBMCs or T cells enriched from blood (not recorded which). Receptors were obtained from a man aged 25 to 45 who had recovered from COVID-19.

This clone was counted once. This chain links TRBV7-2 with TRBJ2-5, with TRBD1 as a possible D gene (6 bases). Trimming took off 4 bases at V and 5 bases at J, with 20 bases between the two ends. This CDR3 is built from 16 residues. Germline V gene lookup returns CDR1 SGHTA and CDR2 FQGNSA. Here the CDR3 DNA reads TGTGCCAGCAGCTCCCGAGGGGGTGCTTACGGGGAGACCCAGTACTTC. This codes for CASSSRGGAYGETQYF. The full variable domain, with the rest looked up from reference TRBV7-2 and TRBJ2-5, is GAGVSQSPSNKVTEKGKDVELRCDPISGHTALYWYRQSLGQGLEFLIYFQGNSAPDKSGLPSDRFSAERTGGSVSTLTIQRTQQEDSAVYLCASSSRGGAYGETQYFGPGTRLLVL.

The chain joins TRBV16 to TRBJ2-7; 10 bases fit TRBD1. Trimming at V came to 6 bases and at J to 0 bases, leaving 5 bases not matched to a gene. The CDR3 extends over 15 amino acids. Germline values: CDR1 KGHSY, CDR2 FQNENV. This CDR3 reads CASSPGTGDSYEQYF. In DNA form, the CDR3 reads TGTGCCAGCAGTCCGGGGACAGGGGACTCCTACGAGCAGTACTTC.

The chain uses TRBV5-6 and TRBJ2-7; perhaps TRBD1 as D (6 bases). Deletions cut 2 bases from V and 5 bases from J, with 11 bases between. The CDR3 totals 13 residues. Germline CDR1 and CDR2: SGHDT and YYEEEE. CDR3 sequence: CASSFAGVDEQYF. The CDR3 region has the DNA TGTGCCAGCAGCTTCGCAGGGGTCGACGAGCAGTACTTC. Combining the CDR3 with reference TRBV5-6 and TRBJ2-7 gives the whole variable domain DAGVTQSPTHLIKTRGQQVTLRCSPKSGHDTVSWYQQALGQGPQFIFQYYEEEERQRGNFPDRFSGHQFPNYSSELNVNALLLGDSALYLCASSFAGVDEQYFGPGTRLTVT.

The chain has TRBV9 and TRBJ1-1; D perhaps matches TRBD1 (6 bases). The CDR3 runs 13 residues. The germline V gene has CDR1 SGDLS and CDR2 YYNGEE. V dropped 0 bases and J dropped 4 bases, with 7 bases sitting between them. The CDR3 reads CASSVVRGTEAFF. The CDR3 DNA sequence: TGTGCCAGCAGCGTAGTCAGGGGCACTGAAGCTTTCTTT.

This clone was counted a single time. Here the CDR3 reads CASSFPQGGRYGYTF. The CDR3 DNA reads TGCGCCAGCAGCTTCCCCCAGGGTGGCCGCTATGGCTACACCTTC. The chain recombines TRBV5-1 with TRBJ1-2; TRBD1 is a possible D gene (5 bases). Trimming removed 2 bases from V and 4 bases from J, with 15 bases in between. This CDR3 comprises 15 residues. Germline-derived CDR1 and CDR2 are SGHRS and YFSETQ. The full variable domain, with the rest looked up from reference TRBV5-1 and TRBJ1-2, is KAGVTQTPRYLIKTRGQQVTLSCSPISGHRSVSWYQQTPGQGLQFLFEYFSETQRNKGNFPGRFSGRQFSNSRSEMNVSTLELGDSALYLCASSFPQGGRYGYTFGSGTRLTVV.

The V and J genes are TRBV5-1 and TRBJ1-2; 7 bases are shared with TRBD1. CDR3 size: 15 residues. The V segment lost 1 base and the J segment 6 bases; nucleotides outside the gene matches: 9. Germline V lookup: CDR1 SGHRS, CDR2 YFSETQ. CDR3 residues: CASSLHPTGRNGYTF. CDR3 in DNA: TGCGCCAGCAGCTTGCACCCGACAGGGCGGAATGGCTACACCTTC.

The CDR3: CASSLQGTHEQYF. In DNA, the CDR3 is TGTGCCAGCAGCCTACAGGGTACGCACGAGCAGTACTTC. This chain uses TRBV28 with TRBJ2-7; TRBD1 might be the D (6 bases). Trimming took 6 bases from V and 5 from J, leaving 14 bases between them. Germline V lookup: CDR1 MDHEN, CDR2 SYDVKM. The CDR3 extends over 13 amino acids.

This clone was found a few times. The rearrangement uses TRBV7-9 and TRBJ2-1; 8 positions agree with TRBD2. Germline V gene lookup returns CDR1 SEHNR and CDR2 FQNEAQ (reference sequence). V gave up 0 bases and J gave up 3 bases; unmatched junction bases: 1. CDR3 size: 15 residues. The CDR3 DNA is TGTGCCAGCAGCTTAGCAGCGGGGGACTACAATGAGCAGTTCTTC. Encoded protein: CASSLAAGDYNEQFF.